This TCR beta chain was sequenced during a study of blood T cell repertoires in COVID-19. Whole-study context: Specimens from acute and convalescent COVID-19 originated in the United States, Italy and Spain. PBMCs, B-cell-depleted T cells, or T cells provided the cDNA or gDNA that made up the material.

Per the study methods: Quantification of nucleated cells was approximated via reference gene primer amplification. Clones were read by immunoSEQ multiplex PCR, and TCRdb kept only the in-frame ones, dropping some. That table is the source of V, J and clone size, and D and trimming were worked out from the DNA. Among 15,000 or so clones listed, around 90% were seen once. This CDR3 region has 17 residues. Per the germline V gene, CDR1 is LGHNA and CDR2 is YSLEER. V lost 0 bases and J 4 bases, leaving 18 bases between the germline ends. The origin of this receptor is a woman between 65 and 79 years old in a cohort sampled during active or convalescent COVID-19. The chain employs TRBV4-3 and TRBJ1-2; weak D call: TRBD1 (5 bases). The material sequenced was peripheral blood. The CDR3 here is CASSQDTGRQGFYGYTF. CDR3 bases: TGCGCCAGCAGCCAAGATACGGGTCGGCAGGGATTCTATGGCTACACCTTC.